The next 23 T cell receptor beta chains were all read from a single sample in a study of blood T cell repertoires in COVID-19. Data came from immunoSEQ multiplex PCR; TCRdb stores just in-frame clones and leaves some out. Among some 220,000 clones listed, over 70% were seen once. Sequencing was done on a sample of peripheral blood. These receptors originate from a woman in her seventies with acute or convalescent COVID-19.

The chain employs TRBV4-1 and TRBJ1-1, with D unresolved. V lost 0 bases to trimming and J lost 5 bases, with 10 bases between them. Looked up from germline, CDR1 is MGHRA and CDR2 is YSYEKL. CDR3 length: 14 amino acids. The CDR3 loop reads CASSQDHSATEAFF. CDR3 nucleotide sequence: TGCGCCAGCAGCCAAGACCACAGTGCTACTGAAGCTTTCTTT.

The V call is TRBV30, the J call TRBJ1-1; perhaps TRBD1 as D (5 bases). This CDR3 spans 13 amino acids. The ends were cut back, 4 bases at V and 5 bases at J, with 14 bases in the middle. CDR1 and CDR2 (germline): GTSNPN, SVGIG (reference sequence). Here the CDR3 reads CAWTPGEWTEAFF. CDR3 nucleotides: TGTGCCTGGACCCCGGGGGAATGGACTGAAGCTTTCTTT.

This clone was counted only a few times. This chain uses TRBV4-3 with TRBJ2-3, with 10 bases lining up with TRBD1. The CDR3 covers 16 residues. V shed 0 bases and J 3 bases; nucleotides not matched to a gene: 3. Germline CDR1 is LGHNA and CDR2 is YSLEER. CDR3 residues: CASSQEAGQGTDTQYF. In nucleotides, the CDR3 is TGCGCCAGCAGCCAAGAAGCGGGACAGGGGACAGATACGCAGTATTTT.

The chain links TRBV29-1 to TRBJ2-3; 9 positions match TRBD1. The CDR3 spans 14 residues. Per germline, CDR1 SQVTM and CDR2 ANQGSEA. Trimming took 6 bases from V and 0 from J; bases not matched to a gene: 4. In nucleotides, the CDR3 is TGCAGCGTGAAACAGGGGGCAAGCACAGATACGCAGTATTTT. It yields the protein CSVKQGASTDTQYF.

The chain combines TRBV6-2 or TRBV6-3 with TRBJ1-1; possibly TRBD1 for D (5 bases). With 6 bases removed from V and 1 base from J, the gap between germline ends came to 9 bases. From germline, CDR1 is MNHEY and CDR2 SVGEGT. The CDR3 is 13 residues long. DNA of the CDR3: TGTGCCAGCAGCTCCGGACAGAACACTGAAGCTTTCTTT. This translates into CASSSGQNTEAFF.

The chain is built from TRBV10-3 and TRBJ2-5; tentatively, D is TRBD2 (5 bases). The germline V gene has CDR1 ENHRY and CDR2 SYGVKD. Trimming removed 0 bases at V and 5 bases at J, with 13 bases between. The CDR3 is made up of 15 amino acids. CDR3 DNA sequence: TGTGCCATCAGTGAGTCGAGGACTCCCCGGGAGACCCAGTACTTC. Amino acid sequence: CAISESRTPRETQYF.

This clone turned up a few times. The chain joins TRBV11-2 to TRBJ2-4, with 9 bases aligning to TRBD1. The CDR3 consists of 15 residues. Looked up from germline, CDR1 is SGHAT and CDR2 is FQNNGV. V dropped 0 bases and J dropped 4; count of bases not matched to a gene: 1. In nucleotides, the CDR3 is TGTGCCAGCAGCTTAGAAGGGACAGGGAAAAACATTCAGTACTTC. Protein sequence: CASSLEGTGKNIQYF.

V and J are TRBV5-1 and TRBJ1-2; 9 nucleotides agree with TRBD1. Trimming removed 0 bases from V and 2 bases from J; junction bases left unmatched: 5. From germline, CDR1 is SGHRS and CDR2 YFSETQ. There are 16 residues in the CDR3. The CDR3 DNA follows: TGCGCCAGCAGCTTGGGGACAGGGGAGGGGAACTATGGCTACACCTTC. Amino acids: CASSLGTGEGNYGYTF. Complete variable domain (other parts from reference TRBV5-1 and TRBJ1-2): KAGVTQTPRYLIKTRGQQVTLSCSPISGHRSVSWYQQTPGQGLQFLFEYFSETQRNKGNFPGRFSGRQFSNSRSEMNVSTLELGDSALYLCASSLGTGEGNYGYTFGSGTRLTVV.

CDR3: CASSLVFSRGWDVTQYF. CDR3 DNA: TGTGCCAGCAGCTTAGTCTTTAGTAGGGGGTGGGACGTGACCCAGTACTTC. This sequence joins TRBV11-2 and TRBJ2-5, with D possibly being TRBD1 (6 bases). V lost 1 base to trimming and J lost 7 bases, with 22 bases between them. Germline assignment: CDR1 SGHAT and CDR2 FQNNGV. The CDR3 has 17 amino acids.

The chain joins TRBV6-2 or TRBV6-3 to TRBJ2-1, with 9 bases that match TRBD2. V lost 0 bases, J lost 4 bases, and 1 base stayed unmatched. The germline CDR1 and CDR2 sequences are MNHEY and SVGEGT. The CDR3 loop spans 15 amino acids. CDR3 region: CASSYSAGGYNEQFF. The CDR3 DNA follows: TGTGCCAGCAGTTACTCTGCGGGGGGGTACAATGAGCAGTTCTTC.

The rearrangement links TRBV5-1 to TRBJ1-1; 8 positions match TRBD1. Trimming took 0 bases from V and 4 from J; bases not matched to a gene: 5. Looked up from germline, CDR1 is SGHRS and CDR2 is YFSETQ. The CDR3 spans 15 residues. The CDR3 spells CASSLVSGGITEAFF. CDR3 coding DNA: TGCGCCAGCAGCTTGGTTTCAGGGGGCATCACTGAAGCTTTCTTT.

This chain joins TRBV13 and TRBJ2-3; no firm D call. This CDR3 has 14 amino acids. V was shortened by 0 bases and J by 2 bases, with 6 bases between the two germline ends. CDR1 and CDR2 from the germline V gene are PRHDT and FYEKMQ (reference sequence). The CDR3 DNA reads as TGTGCCAGCAGCTTAGGTCCCTCCACAGATACGCAGTATTTT. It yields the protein CASSLGPSTDTQYF.

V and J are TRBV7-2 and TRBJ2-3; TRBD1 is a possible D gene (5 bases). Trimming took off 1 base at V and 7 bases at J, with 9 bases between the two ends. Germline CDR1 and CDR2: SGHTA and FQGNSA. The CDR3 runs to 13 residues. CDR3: CASSLDRKNTQYF. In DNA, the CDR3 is TGTGCCAGCAGCTTAGACAGGAAAAATACGCAGTATTTT.

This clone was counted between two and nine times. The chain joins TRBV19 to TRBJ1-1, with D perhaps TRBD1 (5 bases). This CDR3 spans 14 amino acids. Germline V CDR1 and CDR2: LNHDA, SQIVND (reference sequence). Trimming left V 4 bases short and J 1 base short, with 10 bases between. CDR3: CASSTSTANTEAFF. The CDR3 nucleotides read TGTGCCAGTAGTACCTCGACAGCGAACACTGAAGCTTTCTTT.

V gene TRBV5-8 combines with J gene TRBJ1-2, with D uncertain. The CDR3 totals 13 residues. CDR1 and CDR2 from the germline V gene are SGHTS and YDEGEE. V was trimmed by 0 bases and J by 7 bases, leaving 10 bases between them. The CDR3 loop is CASSLAAAVGYTF. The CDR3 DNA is TGTGCCAGCAGCTTGGCCGCGGCGGTTGGCTACACCTTC.

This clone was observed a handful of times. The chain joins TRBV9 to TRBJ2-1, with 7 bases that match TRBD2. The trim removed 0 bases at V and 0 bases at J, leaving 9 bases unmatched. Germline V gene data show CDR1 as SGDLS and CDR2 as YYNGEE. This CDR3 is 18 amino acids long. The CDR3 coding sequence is TGTGCCAGCAGCGTAGTCCCCTCAGCGGGGCTCTCCTACAATGAGCAGTTCTTC. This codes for CASSVVPSAGLSYNEQFF.

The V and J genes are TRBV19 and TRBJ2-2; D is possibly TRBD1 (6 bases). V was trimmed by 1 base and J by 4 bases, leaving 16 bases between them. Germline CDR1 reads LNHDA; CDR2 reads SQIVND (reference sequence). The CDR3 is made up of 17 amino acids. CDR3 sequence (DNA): TGTGCCAGTAGTATAGTGAGGGGGTCAGGGTCCACCGGGGAGCTGTTTTTT. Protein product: CASSIVRGSGSTGELFF.

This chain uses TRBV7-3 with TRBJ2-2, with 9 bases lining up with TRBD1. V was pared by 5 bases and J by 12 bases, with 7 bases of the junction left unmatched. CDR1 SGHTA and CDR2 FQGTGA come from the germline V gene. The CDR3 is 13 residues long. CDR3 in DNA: TGTGCCAGCAGCGTCCCGGGACAGGGCAAGCTGTTTTTT. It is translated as CASSVPGQGKLFF.

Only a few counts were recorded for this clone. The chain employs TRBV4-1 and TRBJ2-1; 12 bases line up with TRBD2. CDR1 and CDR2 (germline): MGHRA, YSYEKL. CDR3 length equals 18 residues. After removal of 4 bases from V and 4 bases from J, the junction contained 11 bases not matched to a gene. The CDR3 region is CASSRPPTSGGHYNEQFF. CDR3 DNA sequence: TGCGCCAGCAGCCGCCCCCCGACTAGCGGGGGTCATTACAATGAGCAGTTCTTC.

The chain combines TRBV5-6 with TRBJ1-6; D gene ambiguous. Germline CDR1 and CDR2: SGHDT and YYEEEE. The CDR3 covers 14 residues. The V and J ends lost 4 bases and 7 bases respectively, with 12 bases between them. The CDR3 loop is CASSLREGNSPLHF. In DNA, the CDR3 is TGTGCCAGCAGCCTCCGGGAGGGAAATTCACCCCTCCACTTT.

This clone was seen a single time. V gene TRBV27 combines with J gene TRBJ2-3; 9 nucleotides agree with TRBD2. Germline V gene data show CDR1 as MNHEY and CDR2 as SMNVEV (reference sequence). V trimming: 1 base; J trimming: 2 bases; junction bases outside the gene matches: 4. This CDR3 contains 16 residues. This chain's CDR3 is CASSLFASGDTDTQYF. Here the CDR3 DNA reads TGTGCCAGCAGTTTATTCGCTAGCGGGGACACAGATACGCAGTATTTT.

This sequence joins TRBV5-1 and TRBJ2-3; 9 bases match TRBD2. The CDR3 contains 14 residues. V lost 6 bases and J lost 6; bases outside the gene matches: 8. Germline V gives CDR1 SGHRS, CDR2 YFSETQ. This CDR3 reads CASMVSSGADTQYF. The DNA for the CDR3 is TGCGCCAGCATGGTCTCTAGCGGGGCCGATACGCAGTATTTT.

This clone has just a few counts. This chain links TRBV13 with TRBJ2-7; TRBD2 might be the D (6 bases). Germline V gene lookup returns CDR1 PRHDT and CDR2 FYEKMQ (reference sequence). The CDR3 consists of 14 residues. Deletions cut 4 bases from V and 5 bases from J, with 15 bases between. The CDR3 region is CASSSAGYSNEQYF. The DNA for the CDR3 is TGTGCCAGCAGCTCGGCGGGATATTCCAACGAGCAGTACTTC. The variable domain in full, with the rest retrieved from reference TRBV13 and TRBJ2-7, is AAGVIQSPRHLIKEKRETATLKCYPIPRHDTVYWYQQGPGQDPQFLISFYEKMQSDKGSIPDRFSAQQFSDYHSELNMSSLELGDSALYFCASSSAGYSNEQYFGPGTRLTVT.